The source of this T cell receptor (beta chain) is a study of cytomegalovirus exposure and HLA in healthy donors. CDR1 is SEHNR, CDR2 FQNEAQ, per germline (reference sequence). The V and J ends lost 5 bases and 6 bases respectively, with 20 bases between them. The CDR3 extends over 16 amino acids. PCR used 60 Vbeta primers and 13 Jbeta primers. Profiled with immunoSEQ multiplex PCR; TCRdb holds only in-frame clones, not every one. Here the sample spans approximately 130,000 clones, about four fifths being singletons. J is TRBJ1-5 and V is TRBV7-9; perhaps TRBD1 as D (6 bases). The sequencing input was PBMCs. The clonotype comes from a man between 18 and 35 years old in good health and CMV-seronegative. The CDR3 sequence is CASSDEMGIGGQPQHF. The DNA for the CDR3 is TGTGCCAGCAGCGATGAGATGGGAATAGGGGGTCAGCCCCAGCATTTT.